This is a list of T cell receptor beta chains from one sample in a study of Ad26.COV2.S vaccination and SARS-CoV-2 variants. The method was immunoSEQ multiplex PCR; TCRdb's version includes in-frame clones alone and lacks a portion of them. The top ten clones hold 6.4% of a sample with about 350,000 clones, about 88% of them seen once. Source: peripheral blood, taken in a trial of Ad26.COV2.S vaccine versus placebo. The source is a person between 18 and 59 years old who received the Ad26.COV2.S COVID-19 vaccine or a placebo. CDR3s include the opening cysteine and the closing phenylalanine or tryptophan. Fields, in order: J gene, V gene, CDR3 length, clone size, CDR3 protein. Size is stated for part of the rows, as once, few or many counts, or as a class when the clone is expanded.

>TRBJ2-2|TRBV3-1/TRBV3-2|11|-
CASSQLGELFF
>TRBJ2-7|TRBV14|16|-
CASSPLTGTGLGEQYF
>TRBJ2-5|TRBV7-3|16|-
CASSLSPLTGGETQYF
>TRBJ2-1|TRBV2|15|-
CASSVAGTSYNEQFF
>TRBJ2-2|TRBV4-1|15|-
CASSQVEGNTGELFF
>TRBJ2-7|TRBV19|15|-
CASSIDGGQNYEQYF
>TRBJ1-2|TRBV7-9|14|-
CASSLIGMNYGYTF
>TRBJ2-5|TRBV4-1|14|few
CASSPSGTQETQYF
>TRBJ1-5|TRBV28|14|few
CASSLWGSNQPQHF
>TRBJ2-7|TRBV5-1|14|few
CASSLEGQTYEQYF
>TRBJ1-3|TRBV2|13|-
CASSPQGGNTIYF
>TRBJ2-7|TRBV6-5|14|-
CASSHRPVGYEQYF
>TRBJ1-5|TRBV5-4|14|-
CASSPDRANQPQHF
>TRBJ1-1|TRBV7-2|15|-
CASSTGQGGSTEAFF
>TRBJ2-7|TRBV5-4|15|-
CASSLSQGYSGEQYF
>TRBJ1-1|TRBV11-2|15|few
CASSLVLNDRSEAFF
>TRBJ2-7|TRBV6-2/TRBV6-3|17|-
CASSYGASASPSYEQYF
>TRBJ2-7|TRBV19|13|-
CASSTTRSYEQYF
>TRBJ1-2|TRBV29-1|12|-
CSVDGGSYGYTF
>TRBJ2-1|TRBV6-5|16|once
CASSSDGVGSYNEQFF
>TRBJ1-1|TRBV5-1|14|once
CASSLGPGWTEAFF
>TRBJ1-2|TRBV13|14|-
CASSMGRGQNGYTF
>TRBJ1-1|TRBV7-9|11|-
CASSLNTEAFF
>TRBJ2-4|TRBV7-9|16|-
CASSLSLLGSKNIQYF
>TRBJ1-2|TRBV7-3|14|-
CASSPLGGGIGYTF
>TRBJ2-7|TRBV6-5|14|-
CASSYGDWTYEQYF
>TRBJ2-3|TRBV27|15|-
CASSFTRGYTDTQYF
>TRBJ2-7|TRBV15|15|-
CATSSRRGGAYEQYF
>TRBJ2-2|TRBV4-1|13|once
CASSRDTTGELFF
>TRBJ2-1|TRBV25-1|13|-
CASSEWDSPEQFF
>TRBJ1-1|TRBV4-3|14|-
CASSPRAGTLPAFF
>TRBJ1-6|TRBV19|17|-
CASSIEAGTHINSPLHF